This T cell receptor beta chain was documented in a study of blood T cell repertoires in COVID-19. Study-level information: Donors in the United States, Italy and Spain gave samples during acute or convalescent COVID-19. The analysed material was cDNA or gDNA that came from T cells, B-cell-depleted T cells, or PBMCs.

The ends lost 2 bases at V and 6 bases at J; junction bases unmatched: 7. CDR3 length: 14 residues. Germline-derived CDR1 and CDR2 are SGHRS and YFSETQ. As handled by the study authors: Counts of nucleated cells, estimated from reference gene primer amplification, were obtained. The protocol was immunoSEQ multiplex PCR, while the TCRdb copy is restricted to in-frame clones and leaves out a portion. V, J and clone size are taken as reported in that table, and D and trimming were inferred from the DNA itself. Here the sample spans some 95,000 clones, 86% being singletons. The sequencing input was peripheral blood. The rearrangement links TRBV5-1 to TRBJ1-2; TRBD1 aligns across 7 bases. The TCR was taken from a man aged 80 or over with active or convalescent COVID-19. CDR3 in DNA: TGCGCCAGCAGCTTTTACACCGGGACAGATGGCTACACCTTC. It encodes CASSFYTGTDGYTF.